Below, 27 T cell receptor beta chains from the same sample are listed, as sequenced in a study of shared clonotypes between healthy human individuals. TCRdb keeps only in-frame clones here, not all; method: immunoSEQ multiplex PCR. Seen here are roughly 1,500,000 clones, 95% to 99% observed once, and the top ten hold around 0.47%. Sequencing input: naive CD4+ T cells sorted from blood. This sample's subset: CD45RA+ positively selected. Receptors were obtained from a man aged 25-45 years in good health.

As to this clone: Other nucleotide sequences from this sample produce the same CDR3. Written as DNA, the CDR3 is TGCAGCGTTGCGTTGGGGGCAGATACGCAGTATTTT. This gives the protein CSVALGADTQYF. The chain links TRBV29-1 to TRBJ2-3; tentatively, D is TRBD1 or TRBD2 (5 bases each). Germline V CDR1 and CDR2: SQVTM, ANQGSEA. V gave up 4 bases and J gave up 4 bases, with 9 bases separating them. CDR3 length equals 12 residues.

The V call is TRBV28, the J call TRBJ1-1; D is unresolved. This CDR3 has 13 amino acids. Germline V CDR1 and CDR2: MDHEN, SYDVKM. V gave up 8 bases and J gave up 1 base, with 11 bases separating them. DNA for the CDR3: TGTGCCAGCGGAAGACTGACGAACACTGAAGCTTTCTTT. This codes for CASGRLTNTEAFF.

J is TRBJ2-7 and V is TRBV11-2, with unresolved D. Germline V gives CDR1 SGHAT, CDR2 FQNNGV. The CDR3 has 12 amino acids. Between the trimmed V and J ends, which lost 2 bases and 5 bases, there was a span of 7 bases. The CDR3 here is CASSLQSHEQYF. In DNA, the CDR3 is TGTGCCAGCAGCTTACAGAGCCACGAGCAGTACTTC.

The gene calls are TRBV5-4 and TRBJ2-7, with D tentatively TRBD2 (7 bases). Trimming cost V 4 bases and J 1 base, with 12 bases left between them. CDR3 size: 14 residues. Germline-derived CDR1 and CDR2 are SGHNT and YYREEE (reference sequence). CDR3 coding DNA: TGTGCCAGCAGCCAGCGGGACAAATCCTACGAGCAGTACTTC. Its protein is CASSQRDKSYEQYF.

The chain has TRBV5-1 and TRBJ2-1; D is possibly TRBD2 (6 bases). Trimming took off 1 base at V and 10 bases at J, with 9 bases between the two ends. Germline loops: CDR1 SGHRS, CDR2 YFSETQ. The CDR3 contains 12 residues. The CDR3 sequence: CASSLIAGEQFF. The CDR3 DNA follows: TGCGCCAGCAGCTTGATTGCGGGAGAGCAGTTCTTC.

The V gene is TRBV7-3, the J gene TRBJ2-7, with 8 bases that match TRBD1. The CDR3 is 15 residues long. Germline CDR1 is SGHTA and CDR2 is FQGTGA. Trimming took 9 bases from V and 7 from J; bases not matched to a gene: 17. The CDR3 is CASSVLGQAAAEQYF. As DNA, the CDR3 is TGTGCCAGTTCAGTCCTGGGACAGGCGGCCGCGGAGCAGTACTTC.

The V gene is TRBV5-4, the J gene TRBJ2-7; 9 positions agree with TRBD2. The CDR3 extends over 13 amino acids. Germline V gene data show CDR1 as SGHNT and CDR2 as YYREEE (reference sequence). The V gene end was trimmed by 5 bases and the J gene end by 3 bases; junction bases not matched to a gene: 3. The CDR3 sequence is CASRGSGSYEQYF. The CDR3 DNA is TGTGCCAGCAGGGGTAGCGGGAGCTACGAGCAGTACTTC.

The rearrangement uses TRBV25-1 and TRBJ2-3; no firm D call. This CDR3 contains 13 residues. The germline V gene encodes CDR1 MGHDK and CDR2 SYGVNS. V gave up 2 bases and J gave up 4 bases, with 7 bases separating them. CDR3: CASSEVVADTQYF. DNA for the CDR3: TGTGCCAGCAGTGAAGTCGTGGCAGATACGCAGTATTTT. Looking up the rest from reference TRBV25-1 and TRBJ2-3 gives the full variable domain: EADIYQTPRYLVIGTGKKITLECSQTMGHDKMYWYQQDPGMELHLIHYSYGVNSTEKGDLSSESTVSRIRTEHFPLTLESARPSHTSQYLCASSEVVADTQYFGPGTRLTVL.

This chain connects TRBV18 to TRBJ1-5, with D hard to call. This CDR3 region has 14 residues. The germline gives CDR1 KGHSH, CDR2 LQKENI. Deletions cut 3 bases from V and 1 base from J, with 7 bases between. The CDR3 DNA is TGTGCCAGCTCACCCGGATGGAGCAATCAGCCCCAGCATTTT. The encoded protein is CASSPGWSNQPQHF.

The J gene is TRBJ2-1, the V gene TRBV10-3; 12 nucleotides align to TRBD2. Germline V CDR1 and CDR2: ENHRY, SYGVKD. V gave up 8 bases and J gave up 8 bases; unmatched junction bases: 4. The CDR3 runs 13 residues. The CDR3 nucleotides are TGTGCCATCGGGACTAGCGGGTTCGATGAGCAGTTCTTC. Residues: CAIGTSGFDEQFF.

As to this clone: The junction and the germline gene differ at one end; a read error may be behind it. The sample has other DNA sequences that encode this CDR3 too. This chain connects TRBV7-7 to TRBJ2-7; TRBD1 aligns across 9 bases. Germline lookup yields CDR1 SSHAT and CDR2 FNYEAQ (reference sequence). CDR3 length equals 14 residues. The CDR3 DNA follows: TGTGCTAGCAGCTTGGGGACAGGGTCCTACGAGCAGTACTTC. The encoded protein is CASSLGTGSYEQYF. The complete variable domain, with remaining parts taken from reference TRBV7-7 and TRBJ2-7, reads GAGVSQSPRYKVTKRGQDVTLRCDPISSHATLYWYQQALGQGPEFLTYFNYEAQPDKSGLPSDRFSAERPEGSISTLTIQRTEQRDSAMYRCASSLGTGSYEQYFGPGTRLTVT.

This chain uses TRBV28 with TRBJ2-1; D is perhaps TRBD2 (5 bases). The CDR3 totals 13 residues. The ends were cut back, 5 bases at V and 2 bases at J, with 7 bases in the middle. Germline assignment: CDR1 MDHEN and CDR2 SYDVKM. The chain's CDR3 is CASSVAPYNEQFF. The CDR3 bases are TGTGCCAGCAGTGTAGCGCCCTACAATGAGCAGTTCTTC.

The V and J genes are TRBV6-6 and TRBJ2-7; 8 positions match TRBD2. The V segment lost 6 bases and the J segment 0 bases; nucleotides outside the gene matches: 7. Germline CDR1 and CDR2: MNHNY and SVGAGI (reference sequence). The CDR3 length is 15 residues. As DNA, the CDR3 is TGTGCCAGCAGCACGACTAGCGCTAGCTCCTACGAGCAGTACTTC. The encoded protein is CASSTTSASSYEQYF.

The chain carries TRBV5-1 and TRBJ2-5, with TRBD2 matching 7 bases. The CDR3 length is 15 residues. J was trimmed by 4 bases and V by 0 bases; bases with no gene match: 6. The germline V gene has CDR1 SGHRS and CDR2 YFSETQ. The CDR3, as DNA: TGCGCCAGCAGCTTGGCCGGGGCGGGAGTAGAGACCCAGTACTTC. This translates into CASSLAGAGVETQYF.

The rearrangement joins TRBV5-1 to TRBJ2-7; D remains ambiguous. Trimming removed 4 bases from V and 0 bases from J, with 14 bases in between. This CDR3 is 15 amino acids long. CDR1 is SGHRS, CDR2 YFSETQ, per germline. CDR3 amino acids: CASSRKDGYSYEQYF. DNA for the CDR3: TGCGCCAGCAGCCGAAAAGACGGCTACTCCTACGAGCAGTACTTC.

This sequence joins TRBV5-1 and TRBJ1-4; TRBD1 agrees at 7 bases. The CDR3 is made up of 16 amino acids. Looked up from germline, CDR1 is SGHRS and CDR2 is YFSETQ. J lost 0 bases, V lost 5 bases, and 7 bases had no gene match. CDR3 sequence: CASSKPTGATNEKLFF. The CDR3, as DNA: TGCGCCAGCAGTAAACCCACAGGGGCAACTAATGAAAAACTGTTTTTT.

The gene calls are TRBV28 and TRBJ2-7, with D perhaps given as TRBD1 or TRBD2 (5 bases each). CDR1 is MDHEN, CDR2 SYDVKM, per germline. The CDR3 spans 12 residues. Trimming took off 7 bases at V and 2 bases at J, with 9 bases between the two ends. CDR3 in amino acids: CASTRDPYEQYF. The CDR3 DNA follows: TGTGCCAGCACTCGGGACCCCTACGAGCAGTACTTC.

The genes are TRBV6-5 and TRBJ2-7, with 15 bases lining up with TRBD2. The CDR3 contains 16 residues. With V trimmed by 2 bases and J by 7 bases, 6 bases remained unmatched. Germline assignment: CDR1 MNHEY and CDR2 SVGAGI. CDR3: CASSYGPGLAGGEQYF. The CDR3 DNA sequence: TGTGCCAGCAGTTACGGACCGGGACTAGCGGGAGGTGAGCAGTACTTC.

The V gene is TRBV7-6, the J gene TRBJ1-3; possibly TRBD1 for D (5 bases). The V gene lost 2 bases and the J gene lost 2 bases, with 13 bases spanning the gap. The V gene's germline CDR1 is SGHVS and CDR2 FNYEAQ. The CDR3 length is 16 residues. The DNA of the CDR3 is TGTGCCAGCAGCTTATCATCCGCAGGGACTGGAAACACCATATATTTT. This gives the protein CASSLSSAGTGNTIYF.

The gene calls are TRBV27 and TRBJ1-1, with 7 bases identical to TRBD1. V trimming: 5 bases; J trimming: 10 bases; junction bases outside the gene matches: 13. CDR1 and CDR2 (germline): MNHEY, SMNVEV (reference sequence). CDR3 length equals 14 residues. The CDR3 nucleotides read TGTGCCAGCAGTCCGACTCTCGGGAGGGGGCGAGCTTTCTTT. Its translation: CASSPTLGRGRAFF.

The chain has TRBV19 and TRBJ2-7; 9 bases align to TRBD2. This CDR3 is 13 amino acids long. Losses at the gene ends were 9 bases for V and 0 bases for J; bases not matched to a gene: 3. Per germline, CDR1 LNHDA and CDR2 SQIVND (reference sequence). The CDR3 reads CASSGRPSYEQYF. The CDR3 nucleotides read TGTGCCAGCAGCGGGAGGCCCTCCTACGAGCAGTACTTC.

This rearrangement joins TRBV5-5 to TRBJ2-2; possible D gene TRBD2, 6 bases. The CDR3 has 15 amino acids. With 1 base removed from V and 0 bases from J, the gap between germline ends came to 7 bases. CDR1 is SGHKS, CDR2 YYEKEE, per germline (reference sequence). CDR3: CASSLLASNTGELFF. As DNA, the CDR3 is TGTGCCAGCAGCTTGCTAGCGTCGAACACCGGGGAGCTGTTTTTT.

The chain combines TRBV18 with TRBJ2-5; no clear D. The CDR3 covers 16 residues. The germline V gene encodes CDR1 KGHSH and CDR2 LQKENI. V was shortened by 3 bases and J by 5 bases, with 19 bases between the two germline ends. In nucleotides, the CDR3 is TGTGCCAGCTCACCCTCCCCCCAGCCCTCCCGGGAGACCCAGTACTTC. This gives the protein CASSPSPQPSRETQYF.

CDR3 sequence: CASIGRQGAYEQYF. DNA for the CDR3: TGTGCCAGCATTGGACGACAGGGGGCTTACGAGCAGTACTTC. V is TRBV6-1 and J is TRBJ2-7, with 10 bases aligning to TRBD1. This CDR3 has 14 amino acids. Germline values: CDR1 MNHNS, CDR2 SASEGT. With 7 bases clipped from V and 4 bases from J, the junction kept 7 bases outside the gene matches.

The V gene is TRBV28, the J gene TRBJ1-5, with 7 positions matching TRBD1. The CDR3 runs 15 residues. Per germline, CDR1 MDHEN and CDR2 SYDVKM. Losses at the gene ends were 5 bases for V and 5 bases for J; bases not matched to a gene: 9. The CDR3 region is CASSPQNRGDQPQHF. The DNA of the CDR3 is TGTGCCAGCAGTCCCCAGAACAGGGGCGATCAGCCCCAGCATTTT.

A note on this clone: Additional DNA sequences in this sample encode the identical CDR3. The chain joins TRBV25-1 to TRBJ1-2, with D possibly being TRBD1 (6 bases). Germline-derived CDR1 and CDR2 are MGHDK and SYGVNS. The CDR3 sequence is 13 residues long. With 6 bases removed from V and 2 bases from J, the gap between germline ends came to 10 bases. The CDR3 sequence: CASSGGLNYGYTF. The CDR3 bases are TGTGCCAGCAGCGGGGGGCTAAACTATGGCTACACCTTC.

The V gene is TRBV5-1, the J gene TRBJ2-3, with 7 positions matching TRBD2. Losses at the gene ends were 4 bases for V and 0 bases for J; bases not matched to a gene: 8. This CDR3 has 16 amino acids. Per germline, CDR1 SGHRS and CDR2 YFSETQ. As DNA, the CDR3 is TGCGCCAGCAGCCCAAGACTAGCTATCAGCACAGATACGCAGTATTTT. Translating gives CASSPRLAISTDTQYF.